Listed below are T cell receptor beta chains from one sample, sequenced in a study of T-cell memory formation after mild COVID-19. TCRdb independently ran MiXCR on the 5' RACE reads; one entry per CDR3 protein. The repertoire holds some 250,000 distinct CDR3 sequences, with about 20% as singletons. The material sequenced was PBMCs or a T cell subset sorted from them (not recorded which). The receptors derive from a man aged 18 to 30 who had mild COVID-19 (a few samples of this study predate the infection). Cell type and time point are not known. Each CDR3 is given with its conserved first and last residue. D genes are given only for firm matches. Expanded clones are given a class, and other clones once, few, many or no size at all.

V gene: TRBV12-3/TRBV12-4
clone size: many
J gene: TRBJ2-1
D gene: -
CDR3 DNA: TGTGCCAGCAGTTTCCTGGCCCTAAACAATGAGCAGTTCTTC
CDR3 protein: CASSFLALNNEQFF

V gene: TRBV9
clone size: few
J gene: TRBJ1-2
D gene: -
CDR3 DNA: TGTGCCAGCAGCGTCGTTTCGGAGCTTAACTATGGCTACACCTTC
CDR3 protein: CASSVVSELNYGYTF

V gene: TRBV5-1
clone size: -
J gene: TRBJ2-3
D gene: -
CDR3 DNA: TGCGCCAGCAGCTTGTCTGCGGTAAGCACAGATACGCAGTATTTT
CDR3 protein: CASSLSAVSTDTQYF

V gene: TRBV7-8
clone size: few
J gene: TRBJ2-7
D gene: -
CDR3 DNA: TGTGCCAGCAGCCTGGGTGGGGACCAGTACTTC
CDR3 protein: CASSLGGDQYF

V gene: TRBV6-5
clone size: -
J gene: TRBJ2-3
D gene: -
CDR3 DNA: TGTGCCAGCAGTTACTCGTTCCCGGGTGGCACAGATACGCAGTATTTT
CDR3 protein: CASSYSFPGGTDTQYF

V gene: TRBV4-3
clone size: -
J gene: TRBJ2-1
D gene: -
CDR3 DNA: TGCGCCAGCAGCCTAATCAGGGGACACAATGAGCAGTTCTTC
CDR3 protein: CASSLIRGHNEQFF

V gene: TRBV2
clone size: -
J gene: TRBJ1-5
D gene: -
CDR3 DNA: TGTGCCAGCAGAGCGACAGGCCGTTACAATCAGCCCCAGCATTTT
CDR3 protein: CASRATGRYNQPQHF

V gene: TRBV15
clone size: few
J gene: TRBJ2-1
D gene: TRBD1
CDR3 DNA: TGTGCCACCAGCAGAGATCGGGACAGTATATACAATGAGCAGTTCTTC
CDR3 protein: CATSRDRDSIYNEQFF

V gene: TRBV4-3
clone size: few
J gene: TRBJ1-1
D gene: -
CDR3 DNA: TGCGCCAGCAGCCAATCCGGGACCATCGGGGCTGAAGCTTTCTTT
CDR3 protein: CASSQSGTIGAEAFF

V gene: TRBV29-1
clone size: -
J gene: TRBJ2-1
D gene: -
CDR3 DNA: TGCAGCGCAGGGGCAGCCTACAATGAGCAGTTCTTC
CDR3 protein: CSAGAAYNEQFF

V gene: TRBV5-1
clone size: -
J gene: TRBJ1-1
D gene: -
CDR3 DNA: TGCGCCAGCAGTCCTGGGACCGTCACTGAAGCTTTCTTT
CDR3 protein: CASSPGTVTEAFF

V gene: TRBV6-2/TRBV6-3
clone size: few
J gene: TRBJ2-7
D gene: -
CDR3 DNA: TGTGCCAGCAGTTACGAACAGGGCTACGAGCAGTACTTC
CDR3 protein: CASSYEQGYEQYF

V gene: TRBV29-1
clone size: few
J gene: TRBJ2-3
D gene: -
CDR3 DNA: TGCAGCGTTGAAGGGACGGGACTTCTATATTTT
CDR3 protein: CSVEGTGLLYF

V gene: TRBV7-9
clone size: -
J gene: TRBJ1-2
D gene: -
CDR3 DNA: TGTGCCAGCAGCTTACCCTATGACAGTTATGGCTACACCTTC
CDR3 protein: CASSLPYDSYGYTF

V gene: TRBV29-1
clone size: few
J gene: TRBJ2-5
D gene: -
CDR3 DNA: TGCAGCGTCCCCCGCGGAGGGAAAGAGACCCAGTACTTC
CDR3 protein: CSVPRGGKETQYF

V gene: TRBV20-1
clone size: -
J gene: TRBJ1-3
D gene: TRBD1
CDR3 DNA: TGCAGTGCTAGAGTTCCCCGGGACAGAGGAAACACCATATATTTT
CDR3 protein: CSARVPRDRGNTIYF

V gene: TRBV25-1
clone size: -
J gene: TRBJ2-3
D gene: -
CDR3 DNA: TGTGCCAGCAGTCTAGGGTGGGCAGATACGCAGTATTTT
CDR3 protein: CASSLGWADTQYF

V gene: TRBV20-1
clone size: -
J gene: TRBJ1-1
D gene: -
CDR3 DNA: TGCAGTGCCCGGGATTTGAACACTGAAGCTTTCTTT
CDR3 protein: CSARDLNTEAFF

V gene: TRBV6-2/TRBV6-3
clone size: many
J gene: TRBJ2-7
D gene: TRBD2
CDR3 DNA: TGTGCCAGCACCAGACTAGCGGGTGGCTACGAGCAGTACTTC
CDR3 protein: CASTRLAGGYEQYF

V gene: TRBV11-2
clone size: -
J gene: TRBJ2-5
D gene: -
CDR3 DNA: TGTGCCAGCAGCGCTCGACAGAGGGAGACCCAGTACTTC
CDR3 protein: CASSARQRETQYF

V gene: TRBV20-1
clone size: -
J gene: TRBJ1-6
D gene: TRBD1
CDR3 DNA: TGCAGTGCTAGAGATCCGGACAGGGGGTTCTATAATTCACCCCTCCACTTT
CDR3 protein: CSARDPDRGFYNSPLHF

V gene: TRBV4-1
clone size: few
J gene: TRBJ2-2
D gene: TRBD2
CDR3 DNA: TGCGCCAGCAGCCAAGTCGCTAGCGGGGAGGGCGGGGAGCTGTTTTTT
CDR3 protein: CASSQVASGEGGELFF

V gene: TRBV6-2/TRBV6-3
clone size: -
J gene: TRBJ2-3
D gene: TRBD2
CDR3 DNA: TGTGCCAGCGGACTAGCGGAAGAATATACGCAGTATTTT
CDR3 protein: CASGLAEEYTQYF

V gene: TRBV10-3
clone size: -
J gene: TRBJ2-1
D gene: -
CDR3 DNA: TGTGCCATCTGGGAGAGCTCCTACAATGAGCAGTTCTTC
CDR3 protein: CAIWESSYNEQFF

V gene: TRBV6-5
clone size: -
J gene: TRBJ2-7
D gene: -
CDR3 DNA: TGTGCCAGCACGACGAGGGTCGGCTACGAGCAGTACTTC
CDR3 protein: CASTTRVGYEQYF

V gene: TRBV5-1
clone size: -
J gene: TRBJ1-4
D gene: -
CDR3 DNA: TGCGCCAGCAGCTTGCGAGGGGCGCGGGATGAAAAACTGTTTTTT
CDR3 protein: CASSLRGARDEKLFF

V gene: TRBV24-1
clone size: -
J gene: TRBJ1-1
D gene: -
CDR3 DNA: TGTGCCACCATCCGCGGGGCCGGAGGGCCGGTCGTGGGAAAAAAAGCTTTCTTT
CDR3 protein: CATIRGAGGPVVGKKAFF

V gene: TRBV4-3
clone size: few
J gene: TRBJ2-7
D gene: -
CDR3 DNA: TGCGCCAGCAGCCAAGATGGGGGGCAGGGCTACGAGCAGTACTTC
CDR3 protein: CASSQDGGQGYEQYF

V gene: TRBV6-5
clone size: few
J gene: TRBJ2-1
D gene: -
CDR3 DNA: TGTGCCAGCAGTTATTGGGGTCGCTCCTACAATGAGCAGTTCTTC
CDR3 protein: CASSYWGRSYNEQFF

V gene: TRBV6-2/TRBV6-3
clone size: once
J gene: TRBJ2-3
D gene: -
CDR3 DNA: TGTGCCAGCAGTGAGAGACGCGCAGCCACAGATACGCAGTATTTT
CDR3 protein: CASSERRAATDTQYF

V gene: TRBV5-1
clone size: -
J gene: TRBJ2-3
D gene: TRBD2
CDR3 DNA: TGCGCCAGCAGCTTGGAAGCGGGGGGGTTCACAGATACGCAGTATTTT
CDR3 protein: CASSLEAGGFTDTQYF

V gene: TRBV5-1
clone size: -
J gene: TRBJ2-5
D gene: TRBD1
CDR3 DNA: TGCGCCAGCAGCGGATGGACAGGGCCTGAGACCCAGTACTTC
CDR3 protein: CASSGWTGPETQYF

V gene: TRBV20-1
clone size: few
J gene: TRBJ2-7
D gene: -
CDR3 DNA: TGCAGTGCTATACAGGGGAGGGGGACCTACGAGCAGTACTTC
CDR3 protein: CSAIQGRGTYEQYF

V gene: TRBV7-6
clone size: -
J gene: TRBJ2-3
D gene: -
CDR3 DNA: TGTGCCAGCAGCTTAAGAGGGGCTCCAGATACGCAGTATTTT
CDR3 protein: CASSLRGAPDTQYF

V gene: TRBV21-1
clone size: -
J gene: TRBJ2-1
D gene: -
CDR3 DNA: TGTGCCAGCAGCAAGGCAAAACAGGGCTCCTACAATGAGCAGTTCTTC
CDR3 protein: CASSKAKQGSYNEQFF